This passage covers 19 T cell receptor beta chains from one sample sequenced in a study of blood T cell repertoires in COVID-19. Profiled with immunoSEQ multiplex PCR; TCRdb holds only in-frame clones, not every one. This sample yields around 28,000 clones, of which roughly 87% are seen a single time; roughly 24% belongs to the top ten. Sequencing was carried out using peripheral blood. These receptors all come from a human donor in a cohort sampled during active COVID-19.

The chain carries TRBV19 and TRBJ2-2, with 14 bases aligning to TRBD2. Trimming cost V 5 bases and J 2 bases; bases outside gene matches: 13. The CDR3 loop spans 20 amino acids. Germline V gives CDR1 LNHDA, CDR2 SQIVND (reference sequence). The CDR3 nucleotides read TGTGCCAGTAGTGCCAAGATGGGACTAGCGGGGGCCCCTAACACCGGGGAGCTGTTTTTT. Its protein is CASSAKMGLAGAPNTGELFF.

The genes are TRBV7-2 and TRBJ2-1; D is perhaps TRBD1 (6 bases). CDR3 length equals 13 residues. V shed 3 bases and J shed 4 bases, with 7 bases lying between them. The germline V gene has CDR1 SGHTA and CDR2 FQGNSA. In nucleotides, the CDR3 is TGTGCCAGCAGCTTGGGGGCTTACAATGAGCAGTTCTTC. Its translation is CASSLGAYNEQFF.

The CDR3 reads CASSPNTDTQYF. CDR3 in DNA: TGTGCCAGCAGCCCAAACACAGATACGCAGTATTTT. J is TRBJ2-3 and V is TRBV27; D is unresolved. Per the germline V gene, CDR1 is MNHEY and CDR2 is SMNVEV (reference sequence). The germline V and J ends were trimmed by 6 bases and 2 bases, with 6 bases remaining between them. The CDR3 is 12 residues long.

V usage is TRBV7-9 and J usage is TRBJ2-7; possible D gene TRBD1, 6 bases. Trimming left V 5 bases short and J 5 bases short, with 16 bases between. The CDR3 contains 14 residues. Germline CDR1 is SEHNR and CDR2 is FQNEAQ (reference sequence). CDR3 in amino acids: CASSGRDKVHEQYF. The DNA of the CDR3 is TGTGCCAGCAGCGGACGGGACAAGGTCCACGAGCAGTACTTC.

The chain employs TRBV24-1 and TRBJ2-5; maybe TRBD2 (6 bases). V was pared by 5 bases and J by 7 bases, with 13 bases between. Germline assignment: CDR1 KGHDR and CDR2 SFDVKD. The CDR3 runs 13 residues. The CDR3 DNA sequence: TGTGCCACCAGTGGGGCTAGCGAAGGGACCCAGTACTTC. As protein: CATSGASEGTQYF.

The CDR3 DNA sequence: TGTGCCAGTAGTTCAACAGAGACAGATACGCAGTATTTT. Translation: CASSSTETDTQYF. This chain links TRBV19 with TRBJ2-3; D is unresolved. The CDR3 runs to 13 residues. Germline V gene lookup returns CDR1 LNHDA and CDR2 SQIVND (reference sequence). The V and J ends lost 5 bases and 3 bases respectively, with 9 bases between them.

The chain combines TRBV30 with TRBJ2-1; D might be TRBD2 (5 bases). CDR1 GTSNPN and CDR2 SVGIG come from the germline V gene (reference sequence). This CDR3 is built from 11 residues. Between the trimmed V and J ends, which lost 0 bases and 10 bases, there was a span of 7 bases. DNA of the CDR3: TGTGCCTGGAGTGTGTCGGGGGAGCAGTTCTTC. It specifies CAWSVSGEQFF.

CDR3 DNA: TGCGCCAGCAGCCGAGACAGGGGGTCCTACAATGAGCAGTTCTTC. It specifies CASSRDRGSYNEQFF. The chain is built from TRBV4-1 and TRBJ2-1; TRBD1 agrees at 9 bases. The germline gives CDR1 MGHRA, CDR2 YSYEKL. The CDR3 consists of 15 residues. J was trimmed by 1 base and V by 4 bases; bases with no gene match: 2.

V and J are TRBV29-1 and TRBJ2-5; D may be TRBD2 (5 bases). Deletions cut 3 bases from V and 5 bases from J, with 19 bases between. CDR3 length: 15 residues. Germline values: CDR1 SQVTM, CDR2 ANQGSEA. The CDR3 DNA follows: TGCAGCGTTGACCCCAACATGGGTTCGGGGGAGACCCAGTACTTC. It translates to CSVDPNMGSGETQYF. The variable domain in full, with the rest retrieved from reference TRBV29-1 and TRBJ2-5, is SAVISQKPSRDICQRGTSLTIQCQVDSQVTMMFWYRQQPGQSLTLIATANQGSEATYESGFVIDKFPISRPNLTFSTLTVSNMSPEDSSIYLCSVDPNMGSGETQYFGPGTRLLVL.

This chain joins TRBV28 and TRBJ1-3, with D possibly matching TRBD1 (6 bases). V was shortened by 6 bases and J by 1 base, with 10 bases between the two germline ends. CDR3 length: 14 residues. Germline V gives CDR1 MDHEN, CDR2 SYDVKM. The CDR3 coding sequence is TGTGCCAGCAGCTCTACAGGGTCTGGAAACACCATATATTTT. This codes for CASSSTGSGNTIYF.

The CDR3: CATSVYSGEQYF. CDR3 bases: TGTGCCACCAGTGTTTATAGCGGCGAGCAGTACTTC. The V and J genes are TRBV24-1 and TRBJ2-7; D possibly corresponds to TRBD2 (6 bases). Per the germline V gene, CDR1 is KGHDR and CDR2 is SFDVKD. Trimming left V 5 bases short and J 6 bases short, with 10 bases between. This CDR3 has 12 amino acids.

V and J are TRBV28 and TRBJ2-5; weak D call: TRBD2 (6 bases). The CDR3 has 15 residues. CDR1 is MDHEN and CDR2 is SYDVKM in the germline V gene. The V and J ends lost 8 bases and 5 bases respectively, with 21 bases between them. The CDR3 DNA is TGTGCCAGCCGTTCGGGAGAGGATTTGGTGGAGACCCAGTACTTC. This translates into CASRSGEDLVETQYF.

DNA of the CDR3: TGTGCCATCAGTTTTGCGACAGGCGCGAGCTACGAGCAGTACTTC. This encodes CAISFATGASYEQYF. V gene TRBV10-3 combines with J gene TRBJ2-7, with D possibly matching TRBD1 (6 bases). Germline V gene sequence: CDR1 ENHRY, CDR2 SYGVKD. The CDR3 is 15 amino acids. V was clipped by 5 bases and J by 3 bases, with 17 bases between them.

The rearrangement joins TRBV4-3 to TRBJ2-1, with a weak D call TRBD2 (6 bases). The CDR3 extends over 16 amino acids. Germline V CDR1 and CDR2: LGHNA, YSLEER. V dropped 0 bases and J dropped 1 base, with 10 bases sitting between them. CDR3 in amino acids: CASSQDAGPSYNEQFF. CDR3 bases: TGCGCCAGCAGCCAAGATGCGGGGCCTTCCTACAATGAGCAGTTCTTC.

V usage is TRBV29-1 and J usage is TRBJ2-7, with a tentative D call TRBD1 (6 bases). Germline lookup yields CDR1 SQVTM and CDR2 ANQGSEA. V was shortened by 6 bases and J by 4 bases, with 13 bases between the two germline ends. CDR3 size: 12 residues. The CDR3 loop is CSVRTASYEQYF. CDR3 DNA sequence: TGCAGCGTCCGGACAGCCTCGTACGAGCAGTACTTC.

This rearrangement joins TRBV1 to TRBJ2-1; no DNA check was done on the table's D call, TRBD2. TRBV1 is a pseudogene segment. This CDR3 is 19 amino acids long. DNA of the CDR3: TGCACCAGCAGCCAAGCTTTGGGACTAGCGGGGGAAGCCTACAATGAGCAGTTCTTC. It encodes CTSSQALGLAGEAYNEQFF.

The chain employs TRBV5-1 and TRBJ2-1; D is possibly TRBD2 (7 bases). The CDR3 is 16 residues long. CDR1 SGHRS and CDR2 YFSETQ come from the germline V gene. The germline V and J ends were trimmed by 2 bases and 0 bases, with 12 bases remaining between them. The CDR3 nucleotides are TGCGCCAGCAGCTTATTCGGGGGGCCCTCCTACAATGAGCAGTTCTTC. Protein product: CASSLFGGPSYNEQFF.

This sequence joins TRBV7-3 and TRBJ2-3, with 7 bases identical to TRBD2. Trimming took 3 bases from V and 6 from J; bases not matched to a gene: 6. This CDR3 is 14 amino acids long. Germline loops: CDR1 SGHTA, CDR2 FQGTGA. Written as DNA, the CDR3 is TGTGCCAGCAGCTTGGGCGGGGGAATGGATACGCAGTATTTT. Residues: CASSLGGGMDTQYF.

J is TRBJ1-1 and V is TRBV29-1, with 8 bases that match TRBD1. The trim removed 5 bases at V and 1 base at J, leaving 3 bases unmatched. This CDR3 is built from 13 residues. Germline V lookup: CDR1 SQVTM, CDR2 ANQGSEA. The CDR3 region is CSVTGTGNTEAFF. The DNA of the CDR3 is TGCAGCGTTACCGGGACAGGGAACACTGAAGCTTTCTTT. Complete variable domain (other parts from reference TRBV29-1 and TRBJ1-1): SAVISQKPSRDICQRGTSLTIQCQVDSQVTMMFWYRQQPGQSLTLIATANQGSEATYESGFVIDKFPISRPNLTFSTLTVSNMSPEDSSIYLCSVTGTGNTEAFFGQGTRLTVV.